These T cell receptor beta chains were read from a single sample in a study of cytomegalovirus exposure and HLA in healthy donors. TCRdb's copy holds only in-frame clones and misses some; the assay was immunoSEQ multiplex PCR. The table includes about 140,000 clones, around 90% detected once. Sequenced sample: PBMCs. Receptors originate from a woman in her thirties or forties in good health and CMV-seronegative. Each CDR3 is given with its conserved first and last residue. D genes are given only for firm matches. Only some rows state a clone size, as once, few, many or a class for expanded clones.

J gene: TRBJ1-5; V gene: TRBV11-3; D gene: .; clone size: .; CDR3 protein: CASSLGRGAQPQHF; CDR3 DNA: TGTGCCAGCAGCTTAGGCAGGGGCGCTCAGCCCCAGCATTTT
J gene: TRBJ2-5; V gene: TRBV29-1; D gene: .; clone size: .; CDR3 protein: CSVDTGTQETQYF; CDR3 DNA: TGCAGCGTTGACACCGGGACTCAAGAGACCCAGTACTTC
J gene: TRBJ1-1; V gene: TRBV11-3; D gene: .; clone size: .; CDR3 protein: CASSSTGEAFF; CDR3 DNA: TGTGCCAGCAGCTCCACAGGTGAAGCTTTCTTT
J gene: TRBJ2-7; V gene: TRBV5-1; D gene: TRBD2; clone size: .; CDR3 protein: CASGRSGNYEQYF; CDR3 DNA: TGCGCCAGCGGACGTAGCGGGAACTACGAGCAGTACTTC
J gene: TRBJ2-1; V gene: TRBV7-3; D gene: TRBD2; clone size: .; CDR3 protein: CASSQTSGSFGKQFF; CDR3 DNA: TGTGCCAGCAGCCAAACTAGCGGGAGTTTTGGTAAGCAGTTCTTC
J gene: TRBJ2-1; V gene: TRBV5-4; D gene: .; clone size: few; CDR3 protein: CASSLRVSGSSYNEQFF; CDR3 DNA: TGTGCCAGCAGCTTGCGGGTTAGCGGAAGCTCCTACAATGAGCAGTTCTTC
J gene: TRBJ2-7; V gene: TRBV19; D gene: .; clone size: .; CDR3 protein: CASSTGKYEQYF; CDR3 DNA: TGTGCCAGTAGTACAGGGAAGTACGAGCAGTACTTC
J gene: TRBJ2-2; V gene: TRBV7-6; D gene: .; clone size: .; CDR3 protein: CASSLARTDGTTGELFF; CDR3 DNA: TGTGCCAGCAGCTTAGCGCGGACTGACGGTACTACCGGGGAGCTGTTTTTT
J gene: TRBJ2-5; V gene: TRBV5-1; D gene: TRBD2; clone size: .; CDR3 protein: CASSLGVAGGQETQYF; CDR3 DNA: TGCGCCAGCAGCTTGGGCGTAGCGGGAGGCCAAGAGACCCAGTACTTC
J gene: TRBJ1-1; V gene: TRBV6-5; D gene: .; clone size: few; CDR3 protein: CASTTHLNTEAFF; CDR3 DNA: TGTGCCAGCACCACTCATCTAAACACTGAAGCTTTCTTT
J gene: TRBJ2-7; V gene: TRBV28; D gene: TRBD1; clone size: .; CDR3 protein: CASSLSDRGHEQYF; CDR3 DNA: TGTGCCAGCAGTTTATCCGACAGGGGCCACGAGCAGTACTTC
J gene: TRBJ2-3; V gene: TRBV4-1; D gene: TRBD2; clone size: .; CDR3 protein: CASSQGLAVDTQYF; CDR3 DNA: TGCGCCAGCAGCCAAGGACTAGCGGTCGATACGCAGTATTTT
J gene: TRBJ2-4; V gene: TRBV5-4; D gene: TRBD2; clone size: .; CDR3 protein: CASRSREGNIQYF; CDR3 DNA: TGTGCCAGCAGGTCCAGGGAGGGGAACATTCAGTACTTC
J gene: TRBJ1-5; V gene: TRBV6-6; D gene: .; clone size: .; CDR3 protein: CASRRFGNQPQHF; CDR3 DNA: TGTGCCAGCAGACGGTTTGGCAATCAGCCCCAGCATTTT
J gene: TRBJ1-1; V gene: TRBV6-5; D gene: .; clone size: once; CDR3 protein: CASSYSWVTRGTEAFF; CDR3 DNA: TGTGCCAGCAGTTACTCCTGGGTAACCAGGGGCACTGAAGCTTTCTTT
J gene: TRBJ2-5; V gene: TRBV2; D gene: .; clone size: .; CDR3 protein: CASNSYQETQYF; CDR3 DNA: TGTGCCAGCAATTCGTACCAAGAGACCCAGTACTTC
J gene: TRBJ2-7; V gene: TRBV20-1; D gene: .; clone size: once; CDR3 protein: CSAVNYEQYF; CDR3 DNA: TGCAGTGCGGTAAACTACGAGCAGTACTTC
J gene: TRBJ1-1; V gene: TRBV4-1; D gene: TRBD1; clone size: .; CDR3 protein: CASSREPQGLNTEAFF; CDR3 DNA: TGCGCCAGCAGCCGAGAGCCACAGGGGTTGAACACTGAAGCTTTCTTT
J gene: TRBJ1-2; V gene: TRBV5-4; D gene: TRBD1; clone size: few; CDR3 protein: CASSFPGQGGPNYGYTF; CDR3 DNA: TGTGCCAGCAGCTTCCCGGGACAGGGAGGGCCTAACTATGGCTACACCTTC
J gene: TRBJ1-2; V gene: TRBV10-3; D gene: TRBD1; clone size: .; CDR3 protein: CAIRGSGQANYGYTF; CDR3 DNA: TGTGCCATCAGGGGTTCGGGACAGGCTAACTATGGCTACACCTTC